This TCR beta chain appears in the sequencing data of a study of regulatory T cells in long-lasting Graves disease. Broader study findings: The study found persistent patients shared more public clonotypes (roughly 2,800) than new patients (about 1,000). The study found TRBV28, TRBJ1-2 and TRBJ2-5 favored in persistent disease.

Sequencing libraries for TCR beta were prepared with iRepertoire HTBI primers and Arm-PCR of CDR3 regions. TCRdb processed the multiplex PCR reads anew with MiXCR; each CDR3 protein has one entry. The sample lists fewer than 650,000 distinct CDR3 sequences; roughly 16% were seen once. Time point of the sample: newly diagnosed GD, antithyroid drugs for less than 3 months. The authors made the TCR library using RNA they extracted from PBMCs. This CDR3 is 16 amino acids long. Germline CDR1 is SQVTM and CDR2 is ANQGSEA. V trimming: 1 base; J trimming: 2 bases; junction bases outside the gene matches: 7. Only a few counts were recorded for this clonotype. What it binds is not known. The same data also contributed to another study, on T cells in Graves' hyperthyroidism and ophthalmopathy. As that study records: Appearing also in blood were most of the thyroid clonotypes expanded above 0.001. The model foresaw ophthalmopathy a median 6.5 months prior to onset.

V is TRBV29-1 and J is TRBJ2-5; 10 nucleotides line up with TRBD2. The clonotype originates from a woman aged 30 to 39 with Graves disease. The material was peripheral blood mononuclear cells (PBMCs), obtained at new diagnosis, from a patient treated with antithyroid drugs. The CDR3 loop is CSVEGLAGAQQETQYF. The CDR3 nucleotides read TGCAGCGTTGAAGGTCTAGCGGGAGCCCAACAAGAGACCCAGTACTTC.